The 18 T cell receptor beta chains below all came from one sample that was sequenced in a study of CD8 T cells in ankylosing spondylitis. No antigen has been identified for these receptors. Each CDR3 protein gets one entry after TCRdb re-called the 5' RACE reads with MiXCR. The sample includes 750,000 to 850,000 distinct CDR3 sequences, about 12% seen only once; the top ten take about 0.49%. The study, taken as a whole, reports: For ankylosing spondylitis blood, a TCR beta motif of 7 or 8 highly homologous variants appeared characteristic.

The source material was blood, either unsorted or a sorted T cell fraction (not recorded which). These TCRs come from a male donor with ankylosing spondylitis.

This clonotype was observed at least ten times. The chain links TRBV12-3 or TRBV12-4 to TRBJ2-2; D is unresolved. This CDR3 is 13 amino acids long. Trimming stripped 1 base from V and 4 bases from J, with 4 bases between. This CDR3 reads CASSLGPTGELFF. CDR3 DNA sequence: TGTGCCAGCAGTTTAGGTCCCACCGGGGAGCTGTTTTTT.

This chain joins TRBV6-5 and TRBJ2-7; 9 positions agree with TRBD1. V was clipped by 2 bases and J by 4 bases; unmatched bases: 6. Germline lookup yields CDR1 MNHEY and CDR2 SVGAGI. The CDR3 is 15 amino acids. CDR3 in DNA: TGTGCCAGCAGTTACAGCCGGACAGGGGTTTACGAGCAGTACTTC. Translating gives CASSYSRTGVYEQYF.

This clonotype was detected many times. This chain connects TRBV10-3 to TRBJ2-1, with D tentatively TRBD2 (5 bases). V was pared by 6 bases and J by 4 bases, with 13 bases between. Germline loops: CDR1 ENHRY, CDR2 SYGVKD. This CDR3 has 14 residues. The CDR3 is CAIRSSSRYNEQFF. For the CDR3, the DNA is TGTGCCATCAGATCTAGCTCCAGGTACAATGAGCAGTTCTTC.

This clonotype has just a few counts. The V gene is TRBV20-1, the J gene TRBJ2-5; TRBD2 agrees at 9 bases. The germline V gene encodes CDR1 DFQATT and CDR2 SNEGSKA (reference sequence). There are 13 residues in the CDR3. The V and J ends lost 6 bases and 1 base, in that order; junction bases with no gene match: 3. The CDR3 region is CSAGTSSQETQYF. The CDR3 coding sequence is TGCAGTGCCGGGACTAGCAGCCAAGAGACCCAGTACTTC.

The chain is built from TRBV6-2 or TRBV6-3 and TRBJ1-1; D ambiguous. Germline lookup yields CDR1 MNHEY and CDR2 SVGEGT. The CDR3 loop spans 13 amino acids. Trimming pared 2 bases from V and 6 bases from J, leaving 10 bases between. CDR3 nucleotides: TGTGCCAGCAGTTACGATCGGTACGCTGAAGCTTTCTTT. It yields the protein CASSYDRYAEAFF.

This clonotype came up many times. This chain links TRBV29-1 with TRBJ1-2; D ambiguous. CDR1 and CDR2 (germline): SQVTM, ANQGSEA. The V end lost 1 base, the J end lost 7 bases, and 13 bases lay between the germline ends. This CDR3 has 13 residues. The DNA for the CDR3 is TGCAGCGTTGAAGGGGAGTTCCCTGCTGGCTACACCTTC. Its protein is CSVEGEFPAGYTF.

This clonotype was detected a few times. The rearrangement links TRBV10-3 to TRBJ2-3, with 12 bases fitting TRBD2. This CDR3 is built from 15 residues. Germline V lookup: CDR1 ENHRY, CDR2 SYGVKD. V lost 6 bases and J lost 4; bases outside the gene matches: 5. CDR3 sequence reads: CAIRETSGGADTQYF. The CDR3 DNA reads TGTGCCATCAGGGAGACTAGCGGGGGAGCAGATACGCAGTATTTT.

This chain links TRBV20-1 with TRBJ1-1; D perhaps matches TRBD1 (5 bases). V shed 4 bases and J shed 10 bases, with 19 bases lying between them. Per germline, CDR1 DFQATT and CDR2 SNEGSKA (reference sequence). The CDR3 totals 13 residues. CDR3 region: CSATEQAQGPAFF. The CDR3 DNA follows: TGCAGTGCTACTGAACAGGCCCAGGGACCAGCTTTCTTT.

The CDR3 region is CASSYLNPRTGTYGYTF. The CDR3 DNA reads as TGTGCCAGCAGTTACCTAAACCCCCGGACAGGGACCTATGGCTACACCTTC. This chain connects TRBV6-2 or TRBV6-3 to TRBJ1-2, with 8 bases that match TRBD1. This CDR3 is built from 17 residues. Germline CDR1 MNHEY, CDR2 SVGEGT. V trimming: 2 bases; J trimming: 4 bases; junction bases outside the gene matches: 12.

The chain joins TRBV7-9 to TRBJ1-1; D is perhaps TRBD1 (6 bases). V was pared by 5 bases and J by 3 bases, with 10 bases between. Germline CDR1 SEHNR, CDR2 FQNEAQ (reference sequence). The CDR3 consists of 13 residues. The CDR3 sequence: CASSPGGHTEAFF. The CDR3 DNA is TGTGCCAGCAGCCCGGGGGGCCACACTGAAGCTTTCTTT.

This clonotype was observed a handful of times. The rearrangement uses TRBV4-3 and TRBJ2-7, with D maybe TRBD1 (7 bases). CDR3 length equals 16 residues. CDR1 LGHNA and CDR2 YSLEER come from the germline V gene. V lost 1 base, J lost 4 bases, and 17 bases lay in between. The CDR3 is CASSQAPGGHVYEQYF. In nucleotides, the CDR3 is TGCGCCAGCAGCCAAGCCCCAGGGGGGCACGTATACGAGCAGTACTTC.

The V call is TRBV20-1, the J call TRBJ2-7, with 10 bases identical to TRBD1. This CDR3 is built from 13 residues. Germline lookup yields CDR1 DFQATT and CDR2 SNEGSKA (reference sequence). J lost 3 bases, V lost 7 bases, and 6 bases had no gene match. Here the CDR3 reads CSVGTGVGYEQYF. CDR3 coding DNA: TGCAGTGTTGGGACAGGGGTTGGCTACGAGCAGTACTTC.

This clonotype was picked up many times. This chain links TRBV20-1 with TRBJ1-1; the D is unclear. CDR1 and CDR2 from the germline V gene are DFQATT and SNEGSKA (reference sequence). The V end lost 4 bases, the J end lost 1 base, and 7 bases lay between the germline ends. The CDR3 loop spans 12 amino acids. Here the CDR3 DNA reads TGCAGTGCTAAAATCAAGAACACTGAAGCTTTCTTT. Protein sequence: CSAKIKNTEAFF.

This rearrangement joins TRBV30 to TRBJ2-5; D unresolved. Germline V gives CDR1 GTSNPN, CDR2 SVGIG (reference sequence). Trimming removed 2 bases at V and 7 bases at J, with 8 bases between. This CDR3 has 11 amino acids. The CDR3 here is CAWSPGGTQYF. The CDR3 DNA reads TGTGCCTGGAGTCCCGGTGGGACCCAGTACTTC.

This clonotype came up many times. The chain links TRBV7-2 to TRBJ2-7; a weak D match, TRBD1 (6 bases). Per germline, CDR1 SGHTA and CDR2 FQGNSA. Trimming shortened V by 5 bases and J by 1 base, and 15 bases separated the two germline ends. This CDR3 region has 15 residues. The CDR3 reads CASSGRGGPSYEQYF. In DNA, the CDR3 is TGTGCCAGCAGCGGCAGGGGTGGACCATCCTACGAGCAGTACTTC.

This clonotype was seen a handful of times. The chain carries TRBV19 and TRBJ2-7; 7 nucleotides align to TRBD2. Losses at the gene ends were 1 base for V and 2 bases for J; bases not matched to a gene: 5. The CDR3 contains 15 residues. Germline CDR1 LNHDA, CDR2 SQIVND (reference sequence). The CDR3 DNA follows: TGTGCCAGTAGTATAGCGGCTAGCGGAGCCTACGAGCAGTACTTC. Its translation is CASSIAASGAYEQYF.

The rearrangement links TRBV20-1 to TRBJ2-5; no clear D gene. Trimming pared 5 bases from V and 0 bases from J, leaving 10 bases between. Germline V CDR1 and CDR2: DFQATT, SNEGSKA (reference sequence). CDR3 length equals 13 residues. DNA of the CDR3: TGCAGTGCTGGCCAGGCGTACCAAGAGACCCAGTACTTC. This codes for CSAGQAYQETQYF.

The chain links TRBV12-3 or TRBV12-4 to TRBJ1-1; a possible D gene is TRBD1 (5 bases). The CDR3 has 12 residues. Deletions cut 8 bases from V and 5 bases from J, with 12 bases between. CDR3 sequence reads: CASLGGWTEAFF. The CDR3 coding sequence is TGTGCCAGCCTGGGGGGTTGGACTGAAGCTTTCTTT.